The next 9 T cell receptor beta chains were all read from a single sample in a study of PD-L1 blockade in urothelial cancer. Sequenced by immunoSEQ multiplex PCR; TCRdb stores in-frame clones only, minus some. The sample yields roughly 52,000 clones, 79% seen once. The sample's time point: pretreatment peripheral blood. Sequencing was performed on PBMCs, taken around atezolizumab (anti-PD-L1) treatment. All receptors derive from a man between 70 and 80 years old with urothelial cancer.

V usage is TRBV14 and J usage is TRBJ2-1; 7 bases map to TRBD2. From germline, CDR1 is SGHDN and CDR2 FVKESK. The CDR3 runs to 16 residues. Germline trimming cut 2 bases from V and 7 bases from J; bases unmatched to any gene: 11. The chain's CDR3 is CASSQWSSGAVNEQFF. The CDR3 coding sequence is TGTGCCAGCAGCCAATGGTCGAGCGGGGCTGTGAATGAGCAGTTCTTC.

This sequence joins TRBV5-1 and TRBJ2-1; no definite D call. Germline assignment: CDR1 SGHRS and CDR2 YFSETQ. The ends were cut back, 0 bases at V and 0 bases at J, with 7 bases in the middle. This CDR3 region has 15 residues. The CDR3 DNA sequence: TGCGCCAGCAGCTTGGCGGAGAACTCCTACAATGAGCAGTTCTTC. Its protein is CASSLAENSYNEQFF.

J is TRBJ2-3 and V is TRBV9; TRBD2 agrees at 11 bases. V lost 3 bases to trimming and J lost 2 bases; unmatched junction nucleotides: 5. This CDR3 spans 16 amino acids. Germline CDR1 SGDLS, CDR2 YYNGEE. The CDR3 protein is CASSALGLADTDTQYF. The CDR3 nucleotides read TGTGCCAGCAGCGCTTTGGGACTAGCGGACACAGATACGCAGTATTTT.

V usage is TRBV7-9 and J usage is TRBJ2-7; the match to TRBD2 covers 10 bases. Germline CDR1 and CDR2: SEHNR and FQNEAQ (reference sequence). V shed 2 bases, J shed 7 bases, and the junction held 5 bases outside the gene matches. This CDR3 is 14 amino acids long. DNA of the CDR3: TGTGCCAGCAGCTTACTAGCGGGAGCTGGGGAGCAGTACTTC. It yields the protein CASSLLAGAGEQYF.

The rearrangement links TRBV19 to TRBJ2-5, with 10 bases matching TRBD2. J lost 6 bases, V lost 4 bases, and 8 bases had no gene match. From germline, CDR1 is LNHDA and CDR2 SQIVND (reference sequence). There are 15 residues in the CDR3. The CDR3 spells CASSTKAGGGQTQYF. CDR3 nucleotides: TGTGCCAGTAGTACGAAAGCGGGAGGGGGGCAGACCCAGTACTTC.

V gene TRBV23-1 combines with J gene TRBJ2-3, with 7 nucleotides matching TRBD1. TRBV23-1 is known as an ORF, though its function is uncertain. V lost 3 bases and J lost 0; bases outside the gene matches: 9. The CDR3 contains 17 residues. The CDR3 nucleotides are TGCGCCAGCAGTCATTCGGGACAGACTACTAGCACAGATACGCAGTATTTT. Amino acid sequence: CASSHSGQTTSTDTQYF.

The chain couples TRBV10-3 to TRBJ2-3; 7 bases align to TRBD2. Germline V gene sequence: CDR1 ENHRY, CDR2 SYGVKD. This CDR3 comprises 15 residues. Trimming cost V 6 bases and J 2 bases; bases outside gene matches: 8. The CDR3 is CAIRASSGNTDTQYF. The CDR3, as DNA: TGTGCCATCAGAGCGTCTAGCGGTAACACAGATACGCAGTATTTT.

CDR3 loop: CASSQGGLAGNTGELFF. CDR3 nucleotide sequence: TGCGCCAGCAGCCAAGGAGGACTAGCGGGGAACACCGGGGAGCTGTTTTTT. This chain uses TRBV4-1 with TRBJ2-2, with 11 nucleotides matching TRBD2. CDR3 length: 17 amino acids. J was trimmed by 1 base and V by 1 base; bases with no gene match: 2. The germline V gene encodes CDR1 MGHRA and CDR2 YSYEKL.

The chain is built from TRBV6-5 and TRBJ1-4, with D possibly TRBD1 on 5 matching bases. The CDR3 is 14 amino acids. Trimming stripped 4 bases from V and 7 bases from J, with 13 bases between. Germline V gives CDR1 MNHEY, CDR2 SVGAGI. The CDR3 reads CASSSGLRGEKLFF. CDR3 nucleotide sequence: TGTGCCAGCAGTTCGGGACTGCGCGGTGAAAAACTGTTTTTT.